One sample yielded the 15 T cell receptor beta chains listed below, sequenced in a study of regulatory T cells in long-lasting Graves disease. CDR3-region Arm-PCR and iRepertoire HTBI primers produced the TCR beta libraries. One entry per CDR3 protein results from TCRdb running MiXCR on the multiplex PCR reads. Seen here are approximately 350,000 distinct CDR3 sequences, 16% observed once, and the top ten hold 20%. Time point meaning: newly diagnosed GD, antithyroid drugs for less than 3 months. The authors made the TCR library using RNA they extracted from PBMCs. These records were also assigned to another study, of T cells in Graves' hyperthyroidism and ophthalmopathy.

The sample consisted of peripheral blood mononuclear cells (PBMCs), taken at new diagnosis, from a patient treated with antithyroid drugs. The receptors come from a woman aged 18-29 years with Graves disease.

Turning to this clonotype: At one end, the junction sequence differs from germline, possibly due to a read error. The chain carries TRBV6-1 and TRBJ1-4, with D unresolved. The germline CDR1 and CDR2 sequences are MNHNS and SASEGT. The CDR3 has 15 amino acids. The CDR3 nucleotides read TGTGCCAGCAGCCAGCCCGGGTCTGGAGGAGAAAAACTGCTTTTT. Its translation is CASSQPGSGGEKLLF.

Of note for this clonotype: Germline is not matched at one junction end, which may reflect a read error. The chain recombines TRBV15 with TRBJ2-1; D unclear. The CDR3 is made up of 13 amino acids. Per the germline V gene, CDR1 is LNHNV and CDR2 is YYDKDF (reference sequence). CDR3 amino acids: CATSRLKQNRPLF. The CDR3 DNA reads TGTGCCACCAGCAGGTTAAAGCAAAACCGTCCGCTCTTC. Looking up the rest from reference TRBV15 and TRBJ2-1 gives the full variable domain: DAMVIQNPRYQVTQFGKPVTLSCSQTLNHNVMYWYQQKSSQAPKLLFHYYDKDFNNEADTPDNFQSRRPNTSFCFLDIRSPGLGDTAMYLCATSRLKQNRPLFGPGTRLTVL.

Of note for this clonotype: One junction end disagrees with the germline gene, perhaps due to a read error. The chain uses TRBV20-1 and TRBJ2-7, with D possibly TRBD2 on 6 matching bases. Germline CDR1 DFQATT, CDR2 SNEGSKA (reference sequence). This CDR3 region has 16 residues. The CDR3: CSARDLGGGVVYGQYF. CDR3 DNA: TGCAGTGCTAGAGATCTCGGCGGCGGGGTGGTTTACGGGCAGTACTTC.

This clonotype has only a few counts. The chain joins TRBV5-1 to TRBJ2-7, with 10 nucleotides matching TRBD1. With 7 bases clipped from V and 1 base from J, the junction kept 11 bases outside the gene matches. This CDR3 region has 16 residues. Germline assignment: CDR1 SGHRS and CDR2 YFSETQ. The CDR3 nucleotides read TGCGCCAGCGGCTGGAAGCCGGGACAGGGGTCCTACGAGCAGTACTTC. It is translated as CASGWKPGQGSYEQYF.

This clonotype was detected many times. The chain combines TRBV11-2 with TRBJ2-2; tentative D call: TRBD2 (5 bases). Per the germline V gene, CDR1 is SGHAT and CDR2 is FQNNGV. The CDR3 spans 16 residues. The V end was cut by 5 bases, the J end by 3 bases, with 16 bases between. The CDR3 DNA reads as TGTGCCAGCAGCCTAACTAGTCCAGATTACACCGGGGAGCTGTTTTTT. Its translation is CASSLTSPDYTGELFF.

The sample holds a few counts of this clonotype. This chain joins TRBV19 and TRBJ2-1; D not resolved. Germline-derived CDR1 and CDR2 are LNHDA and SQIVND (reference sequence). The CDR3 covers 14 residues. V was shortened by 6 bases and J by 2 bases, with 11 bases between the two germline ends. This CDR3 is CASSALTTYNEQFF. CDR3 nucleotides: TGTGCCAGTAGCGCCCTCACTACCTACAATGAGCAGTTCTTC. The variable domain in full, completed from reference TRBV19 and TRBJ2-1, reads DGGITQSPKYLFRKEGQNVTLSCEQNLNHDAMYWYRQDPGQGLRLIYYSQIVNDFQKGDIAEGYSVSREKKESFPLTVTSAQKNPTAFYLCASSALTTYNEQFFGPGTRLTVL.

The V call is TRBV10-3, the J call TRBJ2-7; no clear D. The CDR3 covers 15 residues. V shed 0 bases and J shed 3 bases, with 12 bases lying between them. Per the germline V gene, CDR1 is ENHRY and CDR2 is SYGVKD. The CDR3 region has the DNA TGTGCCATCAGTGAGTCGGGCGGCCCAGTCTACGAGCAGTACTTC. Encoded protein: CAISESGGPVYEQYF.

This clonotype occurred a few times. The chain employs TRBV5-4 and TRBJ2-5; TRBD1 matches 7 bases. CDR3 length: 15 amino acids. V lost 3 bases to trimming and J lost 5 bases; unmatched junction nucleotides: 10. Germline V gene lookup returns CDR1 SGHNT and CDR2 YYREEE (reference sequence). The CDR3 protein is CASSSTGSYAETQYF. CDR3 coding DNA: TGTGCCAGCAGCTCGACAGGGTCCTATGCGGAGACCCAGTACTTC.

This sequence joins TRBV30 and TRBJ1-4; TRBD1 matches 8 bases. This CDR3 has 14 amino acids. Germline values: CDR1 GTSNPN, CDR2 SVGIG (reference sequence). V lost 8 bases, J lost 8 bases, and 13 bases stayed unmatched. The CDR3 bases are TGTGCCGGCCAGGACAGGGCAGCCGGGGAAAAACTGTTTTTT. It is translated as CAGQDRAAGEKLFF.

This clonotype occurred many times. J is TRBJ2-1 and V is TRBV30; 8 nucleotides agree with TRBD1. V was pared by 3 bases and J by 8 bases, with 9 bases of the junction left unmatched. The CDR3 contains 14 residues. Germline V CDR1 and CDR2: GTSNPN, SVGIG (reference sequence). CDR3 nucleotides: TGTGCCTGGAGCCCGTACCCACAGGGGGATGAGCAGTTCTTC. Translation gives CAWSPYPQGDEQFF.

This chain uses TRBV29-1 with TRBJ1-1; D gene unclear. Trimming removed 6 bases at V and 4 bases at J, with 12 bases between. CDR3 length: 12 residues. CDR1 and CDR2 from the germline V gene are SQVTM and ANQGSEA. CDR3 loop: CSVTGALTEAFF. The CDR3 DNA sequence: TGCAGCGTAACCGGAGCCCTCACTGAAGCTTTCTTT.

V usage is TRBV20-1 and J usage is TRBJ2-7; 10 bases line up with TRBD2. Per the germline V gene, CDR1 is DFQATT and CDR2 is SNEGSKA (reference sequence). The CDR3 runs 15 residues. V dropped 7 bases and J dropped 2; count of bases not matched to a gene: 11. In DNA form, the CDR3 reads TGCAGTGGGGAGCCAGCGGGGGGGGATCCCTACGAGCAGTACTTC. Protein sequence: CSGEPAGGDPYEQYF.

This chain joins TRBV4-1 and TRBJ2-5, with D perhaps TRBD2 (6 bases). Germline V gene sequence: CDR1 MGHRA, CDR2 YSYEKL. The CDR3 length is 16 residues. V gave up 4 bases and J gave up 3 bases, with 18 bases separating them. The CDR3, as DNA: TGCGCCAGCAGCCTCCAGCATGTGGGGGAGGAAGAGACCCAGTACTTC. This translates into CASSLQHVGEEETQYF.

In its sample, this clonotype was seen many times. The rearrangement links TRBV6-1 to TRBJ2-7, with TRBD2 identical over 8 bases. The V gene's germline CDR1 is MNHNS and CDR2 SASEGT. V shed 6 bases, J shed 5 bases, and the junction held 9 bases outside the gene matches. The CDR3 is made up of 14 amino acids. This CDR3 is CASSDGTRKNEQYF. CDR3 DNA sequence: TGTGCCAGCAGCGACGGGACTAGGAAGAACGAGCAGTACTTC.

The chain couples TRBV6-1 to TRBJ2-7, with D uncertain. Trimming left V 6 bases short and J 6 bases short, with 18 bases between. CDR3 size: 14 residues. In germline, CDR1 is MNHNS, CDR2 SASEGT. CDR3 coding DNA: TGTGCCAGCAGGGCAACAGTAGGGATGGGCGAGCAGTACTTC. It is translated as CASRATVGMGEQYF.